These 8 T cell receptor beta chains originate from one sample sequenced in a study of early T cells in non-severe SARS-CoV-2 infection. One entry per CDR3 protein results from TCRdb running MiXCR on the 5' RACE reads. The table has just under 60,000 distinct CDR3 sequences, 6.5% to 8.5% seen once. Sequencing was carried out using whole blood. These TCRs come from an adult who was a healthcare worker with PCR-confirmed SARS-CoV-2 infection or an uninfected control (not recorded which).

V gene TRBV10-3 combines with J gene TRBJ1-1, with 7 bases fitting TRBD1. The CDR3 is 12 residues long. V trimming: 9 bases; J trimming: 1 base; junction bases outside the gene matches: 2. Germline V lookup: CDR1 ENHRY, CDR2 SYGVKD. CDR3 in DNA: TGTGCCATGGGACAGCCGAACACTGAAGCTTTCTTT. The encoded protein is CAMGQPNTEAFF.

The rearrangement joins TRBV29-1 to TRBJ2-6; the match to TRBD1 covers 8 bases. V was clipped by 0 bases and J by 3 bases; unmatched bases: 4. CDR3 size: 16 residues. Looked up from germline, CDR1 is SQVTM and CDR2 is ANQGSEA. CDR3 in amino acids: CSVEDPTGVGANVLTF. The CDR3 DNA reads TGCAGCGTTGAAGACCCGACAGGGGTTGGGGCCAACGTCCTGACTTTC.

This clonotype was counted a few times. V is TRBV5-4 and J is TRBJ2-6, with D perhaps TRBD1 or TRBD2 (5 bases each). The V gene lost 0 bases and the J gene lost 1 base, with 8 bases spanning the gap. The germline gives CDR1 SGHNT, CDR2 YYREEE (reference sequence). The CDR3 contains 16 residues. CDR3 DNA: TGTGCCAGCAGCTTGGGGGGACCGTCTGGGGCCAACGTCCTGACTTTC. This gives the protein CASSLGGPSGANVLTF.

The J gene is TRBJ2-7, the V gene TRBV28, with D perhaps matching TRBD1 (6 bases). Trimming cost V 8 bases and J 2 bases, with 10 bases left between them. The length of the CDR3 is 12 residues. Germline CDR1 MDHEN, CDR2 SYDVKM. The CDR3 here is CASWTAPYEQYF. In DNA, the CDR3 is TGTGCCAGCTGGACAGCGCCCTACGAGCAGTACTTC.

There are a few counts of this clonotype. The chain carries TRBV21-1 and TRBJ2-7; the D segment call TRBD2 is taken from the table without a DNA check. TRBV21-1 is a pseudogene segment. The CDR3 contains 15 residues. CDR3 nucleotide sequence: TGTGCCAGCAGCATCCGAGCCCTAACCTCCTACGAGCAGTACTTC. Amino acid sequence: CASSIRALTSYEQYF.

This clonotype was recorded many times. V is TRBV3-1 and J is TRBJ2-1; 7 bases are a match to TRBD2. Germline CDR1 LGHDT, CDR2 YNNKEL (reference sequence). The CDR3 totals 16 residues. V lost 2 bases and J lost 4; bases outside the gene matches: 8. The CDR3 is CASSQFLASGYNEQFF. The DNA of the CDR3 is TGTGCCAGCAGCCAATTCTTAGCTAGCGGATACAATGAGCAGTTCTTC.

This clonotype was detected a few times. The chain links TRBV5-1 to TRBJ2-3; 12 nucleotides match TRBD2. J was trimmed by 3 bases and V by 4 bases; bases with no gene match: 9. Per the germline V gene, CDR1 is SGHRS and CDR2 is YFSETQ. The CDR3 runs to 17 residues. For the CDR3, the DNA is TGCGCCAGCAGCCCCCCGGGCCTAGCGGGAGGGACAGATACGCAGTATTTT. Translation: CASSPPGLAGGTDTQYF.

This sequence joins TRBV30 and TRBJ2-1; TRBD2 agrees at 9 bases. The trim removed 0 bases at V and 2 bases at J, leaving 2 bases unmatched. The CDR3 spans 15 residues. Germline-derived CDR1 and CDR2 are GTSNPN and SVGIG (reference sequence). CDR3 in DNA: TGTGCCTGGAGTGTAGTAGCGGGAGCCTACAATGAGCAGTTCTTC. Translated, it gives CAWSVVAGAYNEQFF. Full variable domain (outside the CDR3, taken from reference TRBV30 and TRBJ2-1): SQTIHQWPATLVQPVGSPLSLECTVEGTSNPNLYWYRQAAGRGLQLLFYSVGIGQISSEVPQNLSASRPQDRQFILSSKKLLLSDSGFYLCAWSVVAGAYNEQFFGPGTRLTVL.